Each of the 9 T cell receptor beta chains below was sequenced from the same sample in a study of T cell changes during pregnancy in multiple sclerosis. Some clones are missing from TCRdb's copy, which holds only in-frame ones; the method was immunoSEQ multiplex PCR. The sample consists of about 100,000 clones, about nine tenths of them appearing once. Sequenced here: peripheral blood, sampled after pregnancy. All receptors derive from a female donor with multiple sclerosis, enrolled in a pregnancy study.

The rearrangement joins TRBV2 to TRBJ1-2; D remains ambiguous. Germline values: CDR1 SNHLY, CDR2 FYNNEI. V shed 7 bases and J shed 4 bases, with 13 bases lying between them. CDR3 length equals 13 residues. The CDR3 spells CASIKTDSYGYTF. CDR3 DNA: TGTGCCAGCATTAAGACTGACTCCTATGGCTACACCTTC.

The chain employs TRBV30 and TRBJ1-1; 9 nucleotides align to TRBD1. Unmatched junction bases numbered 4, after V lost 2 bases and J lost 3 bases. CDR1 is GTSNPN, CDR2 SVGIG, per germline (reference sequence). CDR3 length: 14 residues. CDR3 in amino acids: CAWSRDRGYTEAFF. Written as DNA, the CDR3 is TGTGCCTGGAGTAGAGACAGGGGGTACACTGAAGCTTTCTTT. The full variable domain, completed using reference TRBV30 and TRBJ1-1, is SQTIHQWPATLVQPVGSPLSLECTVEGTSNPNLYWYRQAAGRGLQLLFYSVGIGQISSEVPQNLSASRPQDRQFILSSKKLLLSDSGFYLCAWSRDRGYTEAFFGQGTRLTVV.

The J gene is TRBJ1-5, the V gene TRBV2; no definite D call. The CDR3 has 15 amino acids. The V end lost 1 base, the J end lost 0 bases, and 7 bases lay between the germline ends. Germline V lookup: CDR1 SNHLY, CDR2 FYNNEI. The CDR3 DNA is TGTGCCAGCAGTGAAGGTAGACTTAGCAATCAGCCCCAGCATTTT. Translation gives CASSEGRLSNQPQHF.

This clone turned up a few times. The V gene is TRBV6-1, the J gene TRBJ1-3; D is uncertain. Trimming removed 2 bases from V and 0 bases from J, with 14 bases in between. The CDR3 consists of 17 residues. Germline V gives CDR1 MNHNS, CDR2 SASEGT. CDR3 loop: CASSEREGRRSGNTIYF. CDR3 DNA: TGTGCCAGCAGTGAAAGGGAGGGCCGCCGCTCTGGAAACACCATATATTTT.

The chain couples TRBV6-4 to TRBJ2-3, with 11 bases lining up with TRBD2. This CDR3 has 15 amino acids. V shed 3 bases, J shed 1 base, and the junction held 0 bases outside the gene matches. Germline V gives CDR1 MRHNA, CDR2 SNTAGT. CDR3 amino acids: CASSETSGGTDTQYF. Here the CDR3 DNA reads TGTGCCAGCAGTGAGACTAGCGGGGGCACAGATACGCAGTATTTT.

CDR3 coding DNA: TGCGCCAGCAGCCCTGACAGGGGTTCTCTCTTTGACGAGCAGTACTTC. Its translation: CASSPDRGSLFDEQYF. J is TRBJ2-7 and V is TRBV5-1; 8 bases are a match to TRBD1. The CDR3 sequence is 16 residues long. Losses at the gene ends were 4 bases for V and 5 bases for J; bases not matched to a gene: 14. Germline CDR1 reads SGHRS; CDR2 reads YFSETQ.

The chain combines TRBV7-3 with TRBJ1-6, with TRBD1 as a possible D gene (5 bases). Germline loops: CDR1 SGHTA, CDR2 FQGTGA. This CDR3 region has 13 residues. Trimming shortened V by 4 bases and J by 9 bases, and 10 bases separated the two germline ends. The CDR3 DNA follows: TGTGCCAGCAGCTCGGGGGTTGGTTCACCCCTCCACTTT. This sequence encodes CASSSGVGSPLHF.

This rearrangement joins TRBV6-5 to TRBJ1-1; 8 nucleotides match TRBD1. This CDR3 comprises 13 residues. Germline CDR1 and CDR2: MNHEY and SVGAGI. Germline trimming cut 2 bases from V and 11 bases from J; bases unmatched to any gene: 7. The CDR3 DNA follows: TGTGCCAGCAGTTACCAGGGGGCCCAGGGGGCTTTCTTT. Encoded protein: CASSYQGAQGAFF.

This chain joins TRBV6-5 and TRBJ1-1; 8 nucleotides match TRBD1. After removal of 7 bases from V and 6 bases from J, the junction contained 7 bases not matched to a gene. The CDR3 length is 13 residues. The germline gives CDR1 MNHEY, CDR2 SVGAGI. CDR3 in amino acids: CASTLRGLSEAFF. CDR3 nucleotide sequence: TGTGCCAGCACCCTCAGGGGGCTTTCTGAAGCTTTCTTT.